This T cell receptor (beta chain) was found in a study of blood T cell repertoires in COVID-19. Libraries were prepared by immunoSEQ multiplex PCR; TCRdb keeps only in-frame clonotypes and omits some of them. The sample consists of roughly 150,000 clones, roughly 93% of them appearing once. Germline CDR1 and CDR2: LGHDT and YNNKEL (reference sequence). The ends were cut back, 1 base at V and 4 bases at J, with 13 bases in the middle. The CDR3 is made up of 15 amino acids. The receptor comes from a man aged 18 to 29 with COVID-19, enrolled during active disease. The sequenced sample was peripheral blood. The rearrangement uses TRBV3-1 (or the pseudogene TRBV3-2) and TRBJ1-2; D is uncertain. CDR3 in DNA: TGTGCCAGCAGCCAAGTCGTCGGGAACTTCTATGGCTACACCTTC. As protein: CASSQVVGNFYGYTF.